This T cell receptor (beta chain) was sequenced during a study of shared clonotypes between healthy human individuals. Findings of the study overall: Clonotype sharing among the donors was expected to vary with sequencing depth.

Concerning this clone itself: The antigen is undetermined.

The germline CDR1 and CDR2 sequences are MDHEN and SYDVKM. This CDR3 has 18 residues. The junction had 11 bases not matched to a gene; V was cut back by 6 bases and J by 2 bases. The assay was carried out at the deep level. Unsorted PBMC samples were amplified in replicate PCRs containing around 300 ng DNA, tens of thousands of T cell genomes. The sequenced material, unsorted PBMC DNA, was run on ten immunoSEQ deep assay plates. Profiled with immunoSEQ multiplex PCR; TCRdb holds only in-frame clones, not every one. The data show some 480,000 clones, with around three quarters seen just once and 9.5% to 15% held by the top ten.

The clonotype was recovered from a woman aged 40 to 55 in good health. Some clones in this sample may be carry-over from other donors' samples. The rearrangement joins TRBV28 to TRBJ2-3, with 13 bases lining up with TRBD2. Sequenced material: PBMCs. The CDR3 loop is CASSQGLAGPKATDTQYF. For the CDR3, the DNA is TGTGCCAGCAGCCAGGGACTAGCGGGACCTAAAGCCACAGATACGCAGTATTTT.